The TCR beta chain described here comes from a study of cytomegalovirus exposure and HLA in healthy donors. The study's findings and limits: Fewer N-insertions (relative to the roughly 610-donor mean) were reportedly seen in an Asian-associated ancestry cluster in a later analysis.

CDR3 length: 16 residues. Germline values: CDR1 LNHNV, CDR2 YYDKDF (reference sequence). V shed 0 bases and J 6 bases; nucleotides not matched to a gene: 8. 13 Jbeta primers and 60 Vbeta primers were used for the PCR. TCRdb keeps only in-frame clones here, not all; method: immunoSEQ multiplex PCR. The sample carries 110,000 to 150,000 clones, about four fifths recorded once. On this clone itself: What it binds is not known.

This receptor was obtained from a man aged 40-49 years in good health and CMV-seropositive. The source material was PBMCs. The chain couples TRBV15 to TRBJ2-7; 10 positions agree with TRBD1. This chain's CDR3 is CATSRDPGTGVSEQYF. Written as DNA, the CDR3 is TGTGCCACCAGCAGAGACCCCGGGACAGGGGTCTCCGAGCAGTACTTC.